This entry features one T cell receptor beta chain sequence. Repertoires were generated with immunoSEQ multiplex PCR, while TCRdb's copy carries only in-frame clones and drops some. The data contain 100,000 to 150,000 clones, over 75% of them seen just once; the ten biggest clones take up 2.9%. CDR3 size: 14 residues. CDR1 LNHDA and CDR2 SQIVND come from the germline V gene (reference sequence). Trimming removed 4 bases from V and 4 bases from J, with 13 bases in between. This entry belongs to a study of control samples from healthy donors and cancer patients. The genes are TRBV19 and TRBJ1-2; D is unclear. The sequence was collected from a man in his sixties in good health. The sequenced material came from blood. CDR3 residues: CASSTPQNRYGYTF. In DNA form, the CDR3 reads TGTGCCAGTAGTACTCCACAGAACCGCTATGGCTACACCTTC.